This T cell receptor (beta chain) originates from a study of blood T cell repertoires in COVID-19. As for the study in general: Acute and convalescent COVID-19 samples came from the United States, Italy and Spain. T cells, B-cell-depleted T cells, or PBMCs supplied cDNA or gDNA.

Germline V gives CDR1 LGHNA, CDR2 YNFKEQ. V shed 1 base and J shed 16 bases, with 14 bases lying between them. The CDR3 is 12 amino acids. Authors' methods: Cell counts per sample came from amplifying reference gene primers. Data came from immunoSEQ multiplex PCR; TCRdb stores just in-frame clones and leaves some out. The D gene and trimming were derived from the DNA, and the V and J assignments and clone size from that table. The sample includes about 240,000 clones, about 90% of them seen just once. The clonotype was recovered from a man aged 55 to 70 who had recovered from COVID-19. Sequencing input: peripheral blood. This chain links TRBV4-2 with TRBJ2-4; the D gene is possibly TRBD2 (5 bases). CDR3 sequence: CASSQAGSSYYF. The CDR3 DNA is TGTGCCAGCAGCCAAGCGGGGAGTAGTTACTACTTC.